This TCR beta chain was sequenced during a study of blood T cell repertoires in COVID-19 (dated by TCRdb to the early 2020s). Turning to the overall study: Samples covering the acute and convalescent phases of COVID-19 were provided by collaborators in the United States, Italy and Spain. The material from the prospective study consisted of cDNA or gDNA derived from T cells, B-cell-depleted T cells, or PBMCs. The dataset comprised deeply sampled blood TCRbeta repertoires from subjects exposed to, actively infected with, or recovered from COVID-19. The repertoires were released in a freely available public database intended as a resource for research on the immune response to SARS-CoV-2. Samples came from the ongoing ImmuneRACE study (first 160 participants) plus 1,254 subjects from 6 global collaborators. Nearly every sample came with metadata listing a de-identified subject ID, COVID-19 status, age in years and sex. Where available, HLA class I and class II types were obtained from metadata supplied by the sample provider rather than from assay-based typing. The investigation overall reported the following: Clinical and demographic metadata were provided uncurated, with the amount varying by source and participant.

TCRbeta CDR3 regions were amplified from genomic DNA by means of the immunoSEQ Assay, a bias-controlled multiplex PCR. The study's processing was this. Within the assay, amplification of reference gene primers was used to estimate how many nucleated cells each sample contained. To quantify the absolute abundance of each unique TCRbeta CDR3 rearrangement, sequence reads were collapsed and filtered. For each sample, productive Simpson clonality was calculated by taking the square root of Simpson's diversity index across productive rearrangements. Held by TCRdb, this immuneACCESS table contains in-frame sequences only and omits some clones. Under half of the omission traces to an unresolved V gene where checked; the cause of the rest is unknown. The V and J calls and clone size are taken from that table; D and trimming were inferred from the DNA. Recorded for this sample are some 160,000 clones; roughly 77% of them occurred a single time. The top ten clonotypes cover roughly 4.5% of the sample.

Ends trimmed: V by 4 bases, J by 4 bases; bases unmatched to a gene: 3. The CDR3 sequence holds 13 residues, the cysteine and phenylalanine included. The only DNA kept is the CDR3, 39 bases in frame from the first base. The germline V gene (reference sequence) supplies CDR1 SGHNT and CDR2 YYREEE. A note on this clone: The target of this receptor is not known. Base qualities are not provided; no much larger clone lies one nucleotide away. The identical CDR3 is also encoded by other nucleotide sequences in the sample.

Each collaborating institution followed its own protocols to collect whole blood in K2EDTA tubes. For TCRbeta analysis, collaborators shipped samples in one of three forms: frozen whole blood, isolated PBMCs, or DNA extracted from either of those sample types. This TCR was recovered from a man in his 60s with acute or convalescent COVID-19. Sequencing used peripheral blood. The rearrangement joined TRBV5-4 to TRBJ2-5; TRBD1 aligns with 8 central bases. The sequenced DNA: TGTGCCAGCAGCCTCGGACAGGGAGAGACCCAGTACTTC. Its amino acids are CASSLGQGETQYF.